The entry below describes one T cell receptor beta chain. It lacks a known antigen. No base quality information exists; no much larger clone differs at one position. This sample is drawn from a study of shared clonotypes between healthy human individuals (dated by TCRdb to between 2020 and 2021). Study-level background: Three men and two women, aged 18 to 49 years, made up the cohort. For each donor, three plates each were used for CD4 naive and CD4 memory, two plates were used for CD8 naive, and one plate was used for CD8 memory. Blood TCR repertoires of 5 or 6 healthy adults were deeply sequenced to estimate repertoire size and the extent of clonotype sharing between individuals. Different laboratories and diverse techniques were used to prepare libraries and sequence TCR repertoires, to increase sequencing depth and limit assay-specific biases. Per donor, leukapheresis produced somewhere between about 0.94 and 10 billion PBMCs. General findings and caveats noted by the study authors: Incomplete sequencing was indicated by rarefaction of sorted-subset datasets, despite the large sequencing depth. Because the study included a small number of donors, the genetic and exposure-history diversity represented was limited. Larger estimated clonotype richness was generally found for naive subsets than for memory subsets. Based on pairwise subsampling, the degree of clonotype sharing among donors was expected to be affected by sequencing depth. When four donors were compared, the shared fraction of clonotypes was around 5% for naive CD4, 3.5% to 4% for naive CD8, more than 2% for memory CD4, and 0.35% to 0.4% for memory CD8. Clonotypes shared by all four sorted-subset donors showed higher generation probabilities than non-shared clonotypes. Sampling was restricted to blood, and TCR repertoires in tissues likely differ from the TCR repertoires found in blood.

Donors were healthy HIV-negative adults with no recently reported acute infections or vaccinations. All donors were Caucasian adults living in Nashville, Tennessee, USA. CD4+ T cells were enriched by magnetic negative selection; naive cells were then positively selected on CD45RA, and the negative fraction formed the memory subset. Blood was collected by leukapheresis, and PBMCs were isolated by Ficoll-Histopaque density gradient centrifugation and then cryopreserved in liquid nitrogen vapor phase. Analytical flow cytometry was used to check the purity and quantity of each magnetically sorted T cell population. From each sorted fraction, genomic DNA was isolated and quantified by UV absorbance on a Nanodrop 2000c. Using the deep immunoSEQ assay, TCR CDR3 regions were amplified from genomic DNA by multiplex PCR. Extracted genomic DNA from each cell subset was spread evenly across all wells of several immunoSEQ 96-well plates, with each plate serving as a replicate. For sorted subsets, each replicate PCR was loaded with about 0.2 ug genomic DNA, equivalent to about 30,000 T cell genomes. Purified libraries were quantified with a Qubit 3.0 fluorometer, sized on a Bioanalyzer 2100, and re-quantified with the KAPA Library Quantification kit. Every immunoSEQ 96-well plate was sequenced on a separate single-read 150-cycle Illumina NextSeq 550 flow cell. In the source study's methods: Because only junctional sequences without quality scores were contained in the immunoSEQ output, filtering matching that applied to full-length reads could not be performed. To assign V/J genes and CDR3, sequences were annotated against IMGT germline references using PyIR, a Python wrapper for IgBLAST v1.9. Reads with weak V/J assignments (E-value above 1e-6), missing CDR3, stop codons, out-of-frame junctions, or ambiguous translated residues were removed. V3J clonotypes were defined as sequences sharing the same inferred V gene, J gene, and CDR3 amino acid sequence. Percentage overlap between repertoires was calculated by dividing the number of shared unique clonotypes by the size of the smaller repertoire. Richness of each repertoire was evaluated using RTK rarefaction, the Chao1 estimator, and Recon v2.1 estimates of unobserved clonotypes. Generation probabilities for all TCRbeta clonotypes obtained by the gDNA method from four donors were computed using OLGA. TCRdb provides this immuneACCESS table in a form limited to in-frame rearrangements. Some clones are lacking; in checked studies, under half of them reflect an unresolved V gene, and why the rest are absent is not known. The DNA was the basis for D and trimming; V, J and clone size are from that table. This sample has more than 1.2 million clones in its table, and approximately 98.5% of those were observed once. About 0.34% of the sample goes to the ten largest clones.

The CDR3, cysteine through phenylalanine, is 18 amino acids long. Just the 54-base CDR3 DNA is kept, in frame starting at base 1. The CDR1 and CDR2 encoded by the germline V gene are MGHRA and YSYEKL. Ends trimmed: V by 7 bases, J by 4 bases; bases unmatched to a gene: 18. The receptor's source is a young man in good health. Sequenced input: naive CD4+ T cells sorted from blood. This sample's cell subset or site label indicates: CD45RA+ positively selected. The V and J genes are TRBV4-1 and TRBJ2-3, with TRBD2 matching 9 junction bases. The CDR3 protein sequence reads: CASTHTGREGLGADTQYF. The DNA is TGCGCCAGCACTCATACCGGGCGGGAGGGCCTCGGCGCAGATACGCAGTATTTT.